This TCR beta chain is drawn from a study of T cells in Graves' hyperthyroidism and ophthalmopathy. Study-wide findings and caveats: Ophthalmopathy and stable hyperthyroidism were separated by a 13 V-J model. The majority of expanded thyroid clonotypes above 0.001 also appeared in blood.

For the diagnoses, clinical symptoms, serum thyroxine and TRAb, thyroid ultrasound and orbital computed tomography were used. Germline V gene sequence: CDR1 SGHRS, CDR2 YFSETQ. J gave up 3 bases and V 1 base, and 3 bases lay outside the gene matches. This CDR3 is built from 14 residues. To note about this clonotype: The antigen remains unidentified.

The TCR beta CDR3 regions underwent amplification using RNA transcripts as the source. In the first-round RT-PCR of the TCR CDR3, the HTBI primer set was used. TCRdb used MiXCR to reprocess the multiplex PCR reads, holding one entry per CDR3 protein. The sample carries about 570,000 distinct CDR3 sequences, more than 45% recorded once. Material for sequencing was peripheral blood or thyroid tissue (not recorded which). The clonotype comes from an adult woman with Graves' disease, either hyperthyroidism or ophthalmopathy (not recorded which). This sequence joins TRBV5-1 and TRBJ1-2; 7 bases map to TRBD1. CDR3 nucleotide sequence: TGCGCCAGCAGCTTGTCCGGGACAGACTATGGCTACACCTTC. Protein sequence: CASSLSGTDYGYTF.